This TCR beta chain was captured by sequencing in a study of blood T cell repertoires in COVID-19. V lost 1 base, J lost 1 base, and 3 bases stayed unmatched. The CDR3 is made up of 14 amino acids. Germline V CDR1 and CDR2: SQVTM, ANQGSEA. Authors' methods: Reference gene primers were amplified, and this amplification served to estimate nucleated cell counts. Data came from immunoSEQ multiplex PCR; TCRdb stores just in-frame clones and leaves some out. V, J and clone size were drawn from that table, and D and trimming were deduced from the DNA. Of 75,000 to 100,000 clones listed, 83% were seen once; the top ten hold 10% to 12%.

The sequence was obtained from a human donor in a cohort sampled during active COVID-19. The sample was peripheral blood. The chain is built from TRBV29-1 and TRBJ1-1, with 7 positions matching TRBD1. The CDR3 coding sequence is TGCAGCGTTGAAGTTACAGGGGCGAACACTGAAGCTTTCTTT. Translated, it gives CSVEVTGANTEAFF. The whole variable domain, remainder taken from reference TRBV29-1 and TRBJ1-1, is SAVISQKPSRDICQRGTSLTIQCQVDSQVTMMFWYRQQPGQSLTLIATANQGSEATYESGFVIDKFPISRPNLTFSTLTVSNMSPEDSSIYLCSVEVTGANTEAFFGQGTRLTVV.